This T cell receptor beta chain was profiled in a study of T cells in Graves' hyperthyroidism and ophthalmopathy (dated by TCRdb to between 2018 and 2021). Some background on the complete study: Peripheral blood was collected at initial diagnosis, before any treatment. To identify distinguishing TCR V-J signatures, a discovery cohort of about 100 patients was used, comprising some 43 with Graves' ophthalmopathy and some 57 with stable Graves' hyperthyroidism. Prospective prediction of ophthalmopathy was tested in an independent validation cohort of 18 to 20 hyperthyroidism patients and 15 to 17 patients who later progressed to ophthalmopathy. The 75 to 100 discovery patients were randomly split 7:3 into training and test sets. Thyroid tissue and blood T-cell repertoires from over 5 Graves' hyperthyroidism patients were also compared in the study. After sampling, hyperthyroidism patients received methimazole starting at 30 mg daily, and ophthalmopathy patients received high-dose intravenous methylprednisolone. According to the paper, TCR Vbeta CDR3 sequencing was carried out on 120 to 150 peripheral blood samples, which came from 40 to 45 ophthalmopathy, approximately 78 hyperthyroidism and about 17 progressor patients.

Graves' hyperthyroidism was defined as stable when no progression to ophthalmopathy occurred over 18 months of follow-up. Hyperthyroidism patients were aged 18 to 65 years and newly diagnosed, with disease duration of less than 2 months. The study excluded patients with uncontrolled infections, other autoimmune diseases, pregnancy or lactation. Diagnoses were established on the basis of clinical symptoms, serum thyroxine and TRAb, thyroid ultrasound, and orbital computed tomography. PBMCs were separated from roughly 10 ml of fresh peripheral blood using Ficoll-Paque density gradient centrifugation. Total RNA was extracted using Trizol reagent, and RNA quality was assessed on an Agilent 2100 Bioanalyzer. The CDR3 numbers 11 residues from cysteine through phenylalanine. Only the CDR3 part of the read is kept: 33 bases, read in frame from the first base. The V and J ends are trimmed by 3 bases and 7 bases, leaving 3 bases between them. Taken from the germline V gene (reference sequence), the CDR1 and CDR2 loops are LNHDA and SQIVND.

What the study reported, not specific to this receptor: Most expanded thyroid clonotypes (frequency above 0.001) were also detected in blood, suggesting blood repertoires may reflect thyroid immune responses. Sample size was not statistically predetermined, and investigators were not blinded to group allocation. In validation, the model predicted progression to ophthalmopathy with over 65% sensitivity and approximately 74% specificity, a median of 6.5 months before onset. A 13 V-J signature model separated ophthalmopathy from stable hyperthyroidism, with over 85% sensitivity and about 81% specificity in cross-validation and 80%/75% in testing.

To note about this clonotype: Its recognized antigen is unknown. Nothing much larger sits one base from this clone, and base qualities are not available.

TCR beta CDR3 regions were amplified from RNA transcripts. The first round of RT-PCR for the TCR CDR3 was performed with the HTBI primer set and the Qiagen OneStep RT-PCR kit. A second multiplex PCR round built the libraries, followed by size selection and purification. Libraries were sequenced paired-end with 100 bp reads on an Illumina HiSeq2000. The authors processed their data as follows. SOAPnuke was used to process the raw data, removing reads that contained adapters or uncalled bases, had a mean Phred below 15, or lacked an exact match to the constant primer or identifier. High-quality paired reads were merged with COPE v1.2.5, and unique nucleotide sequences were defined as clonotypes. MiTCR v1.1 was used to align clonotypes to the IMGT TRBV, TRBD and TRBJ reference segments. The analysis was restricted to V-J combinations with a frequency above 0.0001, which together covered 99.2% of the repertoires. A TCS score was defined as the ratio between F50 (clonal expansion) and ExV (chaos), using BLOSUM62-based TCRdist between CDR3 peptides within each V-J. Welch's t-statistics and random forest reduced just over 500 V-J features to 13, which were used in a naive Bayes classifier (R e1071). Clones were called with MiXCR by TCRdb after fastp trimmed the public reads at Q25, and only in-frame beta chains were retained. All rows with the same CDR3 protein become a single entry with the most common DNA and genes. TCRdb's processing, not the authors', yielded these V and J calls. The sample includes under 700,000 distinct CDR3 sequences, with over 15% observed a single time. About 20% of the sample is taken by the ten largest.

This chain joins TRBV19 to TRBJ1-4, with no confident D gene call. Sequenced sample: blood. This receptor was taken from a woman aged 18-29 years with Graves' hyperthyroidism. The bases are TGTGCCAGTAGTATCAGTGAAAAACTGTTTTTT. It translates to CASSISEKLFF.